This TCR beta chain was captured in a study of metastatic and nonmetastatic thyroid tumors. The wider study: From malignant and benign thyroid patients, repertoires in blood and in tumor or nodule tissue were compared.

Methods used by the authors: A classifier of distant metastasis in papillary thyroid cancer was built from CDR3 differences (across clinicopathological groups). With MiXCR, TCRdb reprocessed the PCR reads. Here the V and J calls rest on TCRdb's processing, not on the authors' analysis. Seen here are approximately 30,000 clones, 20% to 30% observed once, and the top ten hold about 2.4%. The CDR3 sequence is 16 residues long. The trim removed 4 bases at V and 2 bases at J, leaving 5 bases unmatched. In germline, CDR1 is KGHDR, CDR2 SFDVKD. The entire patient cohort was treatment-naive prior to thyroid surgery. In its sample, this clone was seen many times.

Sequenced material: blood. The receptor was derived from a female donor with papillary thyroid cancer or a benign thyroid nodule (not recorded which). Some clones in this sample may be carry-over from other donors' samples. The chain uses TRBV24-1 and TRBJ2-3, with 10 bases identical to TRBD1. The CDR3: CATSDPGQGSTDTQYF. CDR3 coding DNA: TGTGCCACCAGTGACCCGGGACAGGGGTCCACAGATACGCAGTATTTT.